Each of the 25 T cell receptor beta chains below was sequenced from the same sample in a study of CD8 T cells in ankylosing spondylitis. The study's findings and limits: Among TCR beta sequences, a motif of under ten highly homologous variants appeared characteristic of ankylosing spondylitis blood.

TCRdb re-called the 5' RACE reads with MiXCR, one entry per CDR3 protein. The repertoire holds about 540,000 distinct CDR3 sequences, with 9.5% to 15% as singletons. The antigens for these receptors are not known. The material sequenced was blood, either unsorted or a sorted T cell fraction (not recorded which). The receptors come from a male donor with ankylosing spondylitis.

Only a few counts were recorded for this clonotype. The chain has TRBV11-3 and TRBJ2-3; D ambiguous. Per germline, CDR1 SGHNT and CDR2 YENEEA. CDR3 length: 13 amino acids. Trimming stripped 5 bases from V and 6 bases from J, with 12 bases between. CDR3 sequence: CASSPLLGDTQYF. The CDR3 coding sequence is TGTGCCAGCAGCCCCCTCCTTGGGGATACGCAGTATTTT. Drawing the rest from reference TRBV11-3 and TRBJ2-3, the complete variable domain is EAGVVQSPRYKIIEKKQPVAFWCNPISGHNTLYWYLQNLGQGPELLIRYENEEAVDDSQLPKDRFSAERLKGVDSTLKIQPAELGDSAVYLCASSPLLGDTQYFGPGTRLTVL.

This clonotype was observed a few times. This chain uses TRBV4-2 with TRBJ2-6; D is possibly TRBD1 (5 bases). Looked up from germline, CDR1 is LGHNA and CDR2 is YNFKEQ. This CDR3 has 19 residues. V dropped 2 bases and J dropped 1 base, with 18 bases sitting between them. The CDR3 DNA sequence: TGTGCCAGCAGCCAATTATCAGGCAGGGTCATTTCTGGGGCCAACGTCCTGACTTTC. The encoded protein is CASSQLSGRVISGANVLTF.

The DNA of the CDR3 is TGTGCCAGCAGCTCACTAGTATCCAAAAACATTCAGTACTTC. This translates into CASSSLVSKNIQYF. The rearrangement links TRBV7-9 to TRBJ2-4; perhaps TRBD2 as D (5 bases). Germline-derived CDR1 and CDR2 are SEHNR and FQNEAQ (reference sequence). V was cut by 4 bases and J by 2 bases, with 9 bases left in between. This CDR3 region has 14 residues.

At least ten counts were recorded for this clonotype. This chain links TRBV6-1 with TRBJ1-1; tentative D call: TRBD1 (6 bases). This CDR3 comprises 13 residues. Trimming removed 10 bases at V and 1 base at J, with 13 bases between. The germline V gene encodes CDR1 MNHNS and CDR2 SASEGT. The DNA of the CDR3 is TGTGCCACCCAGCGGGGGCCGAACACTGAAGCTTTCTTT. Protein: CATQRGPNTEAFF.

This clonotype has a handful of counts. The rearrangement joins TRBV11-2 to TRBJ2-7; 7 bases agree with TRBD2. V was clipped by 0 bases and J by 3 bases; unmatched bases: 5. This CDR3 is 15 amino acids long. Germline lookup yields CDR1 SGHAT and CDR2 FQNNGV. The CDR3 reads CASSLESGLSYEQYF. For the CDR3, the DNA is TGTGCCAGCAGCTTAGAGTCGGGACTAAGCTACGAGCAGTACTTC.

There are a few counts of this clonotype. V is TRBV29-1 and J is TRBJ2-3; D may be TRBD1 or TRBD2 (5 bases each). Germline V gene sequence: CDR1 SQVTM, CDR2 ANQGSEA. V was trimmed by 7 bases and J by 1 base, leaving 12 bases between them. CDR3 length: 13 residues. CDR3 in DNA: TGCAGCGGGAAGGTGGGGGGCACAGATACGCAGTATTTT. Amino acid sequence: CSGKVGGTDTQYF.

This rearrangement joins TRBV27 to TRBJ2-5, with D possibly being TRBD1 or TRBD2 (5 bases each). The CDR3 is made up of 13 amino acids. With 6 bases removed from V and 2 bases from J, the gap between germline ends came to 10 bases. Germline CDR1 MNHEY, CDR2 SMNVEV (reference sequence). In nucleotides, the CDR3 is TGTGCCAGCAGACGAGGGGCGCAAGAGACCCAGTACTTC. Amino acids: CASRRGAQETQYF.

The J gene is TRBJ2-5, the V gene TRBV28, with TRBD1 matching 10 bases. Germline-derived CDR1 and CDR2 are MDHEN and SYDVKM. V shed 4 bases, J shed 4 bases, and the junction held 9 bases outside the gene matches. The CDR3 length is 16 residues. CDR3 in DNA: TGTGCCAGCAGTTCTTTGACAGGGGGCTGGGGAGAGACCCAGTACTTC. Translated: CASSSLTGGWGETQYF.

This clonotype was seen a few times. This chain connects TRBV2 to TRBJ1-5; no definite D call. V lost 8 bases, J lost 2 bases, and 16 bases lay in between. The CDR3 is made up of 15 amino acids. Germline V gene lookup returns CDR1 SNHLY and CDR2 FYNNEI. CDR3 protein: CASRKTDQGNQPQHF. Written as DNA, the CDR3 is TGTGCCAGCCGAAAAACTGATCAGGGCAATCAGCCCCAGCATTTT.

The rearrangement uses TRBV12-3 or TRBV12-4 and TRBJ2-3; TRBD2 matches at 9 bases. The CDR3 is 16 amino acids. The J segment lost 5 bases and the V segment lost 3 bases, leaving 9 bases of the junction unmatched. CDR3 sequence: CASSFVAGGQVDTQYF. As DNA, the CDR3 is TGTGCCAGCAGTTTTGTCGCGGGAGGGCAGGTAGATACGCAGTATTTT.

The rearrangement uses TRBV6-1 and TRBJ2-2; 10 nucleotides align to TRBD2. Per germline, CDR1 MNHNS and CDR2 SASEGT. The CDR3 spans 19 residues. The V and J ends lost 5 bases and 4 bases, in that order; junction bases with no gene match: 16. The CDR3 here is CASSPAVLAGGSLTGELFF. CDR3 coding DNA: TGTGCCAGCAGTCCGGCAGTTTTAGCGGGAGGAAGCCTCACCGGGGAGCTGTTTTTT.

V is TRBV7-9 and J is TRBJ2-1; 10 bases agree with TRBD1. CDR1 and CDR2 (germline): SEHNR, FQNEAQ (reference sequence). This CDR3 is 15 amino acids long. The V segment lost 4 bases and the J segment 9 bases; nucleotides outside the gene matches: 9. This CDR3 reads CASSSLGTGDGEQFF. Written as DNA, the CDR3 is TGTGCCAGCAGCTCCCTGGGGACAGGGGACGGTGAGCAGTTCTTC.

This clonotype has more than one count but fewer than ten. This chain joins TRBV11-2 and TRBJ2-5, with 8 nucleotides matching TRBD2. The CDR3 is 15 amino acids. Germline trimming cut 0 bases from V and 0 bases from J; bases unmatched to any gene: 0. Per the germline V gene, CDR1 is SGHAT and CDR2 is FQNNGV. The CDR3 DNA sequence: TGTGCCAGCAGCTTAGAACTAGCGGACCAAGAGACCCAGTACTTC. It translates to CASSLELADQETQYF.

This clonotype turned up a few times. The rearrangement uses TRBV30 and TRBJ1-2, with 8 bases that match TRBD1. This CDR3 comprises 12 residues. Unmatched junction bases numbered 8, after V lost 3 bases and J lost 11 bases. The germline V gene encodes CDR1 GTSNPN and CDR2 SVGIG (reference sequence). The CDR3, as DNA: TGTGCCTGGAGGCGGGACAGGCCGATTTACACCTTC. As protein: CAWRRDRPIYTF.

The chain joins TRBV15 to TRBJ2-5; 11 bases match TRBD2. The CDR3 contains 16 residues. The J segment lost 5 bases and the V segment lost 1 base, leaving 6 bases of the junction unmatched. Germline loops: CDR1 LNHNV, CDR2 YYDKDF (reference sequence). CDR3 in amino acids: CATSRGQLAGEETQYF. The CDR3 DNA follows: TGTGCCACCAGCAGAGGTCAACTAGCGGGAGAGGAGACCCAGTACTTC.

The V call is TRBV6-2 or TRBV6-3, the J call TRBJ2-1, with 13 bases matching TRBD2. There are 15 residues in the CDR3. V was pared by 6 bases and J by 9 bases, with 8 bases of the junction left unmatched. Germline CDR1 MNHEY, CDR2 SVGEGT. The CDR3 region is CASRFTSGRVLEQFF. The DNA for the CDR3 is TGTGCCAGCAGGTTCACTAGCGGGAGGGTTCTTGAGCAGTTCTTC.

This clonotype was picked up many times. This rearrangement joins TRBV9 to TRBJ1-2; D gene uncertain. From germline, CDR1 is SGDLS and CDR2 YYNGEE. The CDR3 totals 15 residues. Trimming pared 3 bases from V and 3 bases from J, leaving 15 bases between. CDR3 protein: CASSDKPSNDYGYTF. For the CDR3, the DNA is TGTGCCAGCAGCGATAAACCCTCTAACGACTATGGCTACACCTTC.

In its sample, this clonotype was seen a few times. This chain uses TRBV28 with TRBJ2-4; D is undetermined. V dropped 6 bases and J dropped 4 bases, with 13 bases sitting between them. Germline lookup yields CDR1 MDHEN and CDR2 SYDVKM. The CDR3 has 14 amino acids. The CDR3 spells CASSKGPGKNIQYF. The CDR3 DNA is TGTGCCAGCAGCAAGGGTCCCGGGAAAAACATTCAGTACTTC.

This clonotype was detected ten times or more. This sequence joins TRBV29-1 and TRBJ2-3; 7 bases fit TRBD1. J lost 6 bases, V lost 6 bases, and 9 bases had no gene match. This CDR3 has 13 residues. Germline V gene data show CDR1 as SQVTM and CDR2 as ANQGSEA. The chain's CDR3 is CSVDDRAGDTQYF. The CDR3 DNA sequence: TGCAGCGTCGACGACAGGGCTGGGGATACGCAGTATTTT.

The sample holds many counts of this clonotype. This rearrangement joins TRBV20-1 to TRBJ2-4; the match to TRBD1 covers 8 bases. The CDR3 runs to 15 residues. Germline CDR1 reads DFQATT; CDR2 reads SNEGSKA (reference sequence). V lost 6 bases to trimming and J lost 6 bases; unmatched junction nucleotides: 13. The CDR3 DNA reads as TGCAGTGCGCCTAAGACAGGGGCGTTGGGAAACATTCAGTACTTC. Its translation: CSAPKTGALGNIQYF.

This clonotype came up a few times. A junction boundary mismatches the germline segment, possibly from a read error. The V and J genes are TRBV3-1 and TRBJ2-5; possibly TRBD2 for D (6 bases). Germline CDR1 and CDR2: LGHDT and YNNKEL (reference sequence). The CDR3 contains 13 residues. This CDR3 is CASSQDPTSGGDF. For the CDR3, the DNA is TGTGCCAGCAGCCAAGATCCGACCTCCGGAGGGGACTTC.

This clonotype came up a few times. In nucleotides, the CDR3 is TGTGCCACCAGTGAAATGGGACTAGCGGGAGGAGAGACCCAGTACTTC. This codes for CATSEMGLAGGETQYF. The J gene is TRBJ2-5, the V gene TRBV24-1; 15 nucleotides line up with TRBD2. The V gene end was trimmed by 4 bases and the J gene end by 4 bases; junction bases not matched to a gene: 3. There are 16 residues in the CDR3. Germline CDR1 KGHDR, CDR2 SFDVKD.

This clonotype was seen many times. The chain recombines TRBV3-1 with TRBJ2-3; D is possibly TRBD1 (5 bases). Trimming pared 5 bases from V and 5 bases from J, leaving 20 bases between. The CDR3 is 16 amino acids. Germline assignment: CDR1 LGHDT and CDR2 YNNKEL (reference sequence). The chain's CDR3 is CASSTWGREDGDTQYF. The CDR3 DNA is TGTGCCAGCAGCACCTGGGGCAGGGAAGATGGAGATACGCAGTATTTT.

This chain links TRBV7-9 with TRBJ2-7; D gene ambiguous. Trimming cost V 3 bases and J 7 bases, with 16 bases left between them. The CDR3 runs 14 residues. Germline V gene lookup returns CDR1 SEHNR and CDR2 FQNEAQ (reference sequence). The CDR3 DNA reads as TGTGCCAGCAGCTTTGCCCCGGGCCCCCGGGAGCAGTACTTC. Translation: CASSFAPGPREQYF.

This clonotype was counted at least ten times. CDR3 nucleotides: TGCAGTGCTAGCCCAACCCCCGCCAATGAGCAGTTCTTC. Translating it yields CSASPTPANEQFF. This sequence joins TRBV20-1 and TRBJ2-1; D remains ambiguous. The CDR3 runs to 13 residues. The ends were cut back, 3 bases at V and 6 bases at J, with 12 bases in the middle. Germline V gene data show CDR1 as DFQATT and CDR2 as SNEGSKA (reference sequence).